This T cell receptor beta chain was captured in a study of T cells in Graves' hyperthyroidism and ophthalmopathy. The study's findings and limits: Model predictions of ophthalmopathy came a median roughly 6.7 months before onset.

Fresh peripheral blood, 9.5 to 10 ml of it, supplied the PBMCs. RNA transcripts yielded amplified TCR beta CDR3 regions. HTBI primers were used for first-round RT-PCR of the TCR CDR3. TCRdb passed the multiplex PCR reads through MiXCR, listing each CDR3 protein once. The data contain some 500,000 distinct CDR3 sequences, around 24% of them singletons. CDR3 length: 14 residues. V gave up 2 bases and J gave up 6 bases, with 9 bases separating them. CDR1 is SGHRS and CDR2 is YFSETQ in the germline V gene. Comment on this clonotype: Its antigen remains unidentified.

The clonotype was recovered from a woman aged 25 to 39 with Graves' ophthalmopathy. V gene TRBV5-1 combines with J gene TRBJ1-6; no clear D gene. Specimen: blood. The CDR3 sequence: CASSFQDGNSPLHF. The CDR3, as DNA: TGCGCCAGCAGCTTCCAAGACGGTAATTCACCCCTCCACTTT. Combining the CDR3 with reference TRBV5-1 and TRBJ1-6 gives the whole variable domain KAGVTQTPRYLIKTRGQQVTLSCSPISGHRSVSWYQQTPGQGLQFLFEYFSETQRNKGNFPGRFSGRQFSNSRSEMNVSTLELGDSALYLCASSFQDGNSPLHFGNGTRLTVT.